This T cell receptor beta chain was captured by sequencing in a study of shared clonotypes between healthy human individuals. Method: immunoSEQ multiplex PCR; TCRdb's copy keeps in-frame clones and lacks some. The data show 2 million to 2.5 million clones, 85% to 95% seen once. Study-wide results and limits: Larger richness was generally estimated for naive than memory subsets. Clonotypes that were shared across a handful of donors made up around 5% of naive CD4 clonotypes.

A word on this clone: What it recognizes is unknown.

Healthy adults negative for HIV, lacking recent acute infections or vaccinations, served as donors. CD45RA-negative memory and CD45RA+ naive subsets were split from the CD4+ cells. CDR3 length: 15 residues. Unmatched junction bases numbered 10, after V lost 6 bases and J lost 4 bases. The germline CDR1 and CDR2 sequences are MDHEN and SYDVKM. The source of this sequence is a man aged 18-30 years in good health. Some clones in this sample may be carry-over from other donors' samples. Sequencing input: naive CD4+ T cells from PBMCs. Documented subset: CD45RA+ positively selected. The chain is built from TRBV28 and TRBJ1-2, with 8 nucleotides matching TRBD1. For the CDR3, the DNA is TGTGCCAGCAGCGCTCAGGGACAGGACGGCTATGGCTACACCTTC. The encoded protein is CASSAQGQDGYGYTF.